Listed below are T cell receptor beta chains from one sample, sequenced in a study of blood T cell repertoires in COVID-19. Only in-frame clones appear in the TCRdb table, and some are missing; sequencing was by immunoSEQ multiplex PCR. Of approximately 10,000 clones in the sample, 70% to 75% were seen once. Sequencing used peripheral blood. These receptors all come from a man in his sixties with COVID-19, enrolled during active disease. Each CDR3 is given with its conserved first and last residue. Fields, in order: V gene, clone size, D gene, J gene, CDR3 DNA, CDR3 protein. The D gene is left open where the match is weak. Clone size appears in some rows only: once, few, many, or a class for an expanded clone.

TRBV7-7,once,TRBD1,TRBJ1-1,TGTGCCAGCAGCCGGGACAGTAACACTGAAGCTTTCTTT,CASSRDSNTEAFF
TRBV19,few,TRBD1,TRBJ2-2,TGTGCCAGTAGGCTACAGGGGGTGACCGGGGAGCTGTTTTTT,CASRLQGVTGELFF
TRBV7-9,NA,NA,TRBJ2-1,TGTGCCAGCAGCTTAGTAAGCTCCGAGCAGTTCTTC,CASSLVSSEQFF
TRBV5-1,few,NA,TRBJ2-2,TGCGCCAGCAGCTTGTCCGACACCGGGGAGCTGTTTTTT,CASSLSDTGELFF
TRBV18,NA,NA,TRBJ1-4,TGTGCCAGCTCACCTTTAACAGGAGGGGTGGATGAAAAACTGTTTTTT,CASSPLTGGVDEKLFF
TRBV7-9,NA,TRBD1,TRBJ1-5,TGTGCCAGCAGCCCGGACAGGGCCAATCAGCCCCAGCATTTT,CASSPDRANQPQHF
TRBV27,NA,NA,TRBJ1-5,TGTGCCAGCAGTCCGCGGACAGTATACAATCAGCCCCAGCATTTT,CASSPRTVYNQPQHF
TRBV27,NA,NA,TRBJ2-1,TGTGCCAGCAGTTTAATCTCCCCGTACACCTACAATGAGCAGTTCTTC,CASSLISPYTYNEQFF
TRBV6-2/TRBV6-3,NA,TRBD2,TRBJ2-1,TGTGCCAGCAGCCGGACTAGCGGGAACTACAATGAGCAGTTCTTC,CASSRTSGNYNEQFF
TRBV4-3,NA,NA,TRBJ1-1,TGCGCCAGCAGCCAAGTTTACGGGAACACTGAAGCTTTCTTT,CASSQVYGNTEAFF
TRBV27,NA,TRBD2,TRBJ2-5,TGTGCCAGCAGTTTCCTCAGCGGGAGGGGTAAAAAGACCCAGTACTTC,CASSFLSGRGKKTQYF
TRBV29-1,few,TRBD2,TRBJ2-1,TGCAGCGTTCGTCCCCCCGGGGGGGTATACAATGAGCAGTTCTTC,CSVRPPGGVYNEQFF
TRBV24-1,once,TRBD2,TRBJ2-5,TGTGCCACCTCGTCTCTCTGGACTAGCGGCCAAGAGACCCAGTACTTC,CATSSLWTSGQETQYF
TRBV19,NA,NA,TRBJ1-5,TGTGCCAGTAGTAGCCGGGACTTCAGAAGCAATCAGCCCCAGCATTTT,CASSSRDFRSNQPQHF
TRBV29-1,NA,NA,TRBJ2-1,TGCAGCGTTGCTGGGGCCAACTCCTACAATGAGCAGTTCTTC,CSVAGANSYNEQFF